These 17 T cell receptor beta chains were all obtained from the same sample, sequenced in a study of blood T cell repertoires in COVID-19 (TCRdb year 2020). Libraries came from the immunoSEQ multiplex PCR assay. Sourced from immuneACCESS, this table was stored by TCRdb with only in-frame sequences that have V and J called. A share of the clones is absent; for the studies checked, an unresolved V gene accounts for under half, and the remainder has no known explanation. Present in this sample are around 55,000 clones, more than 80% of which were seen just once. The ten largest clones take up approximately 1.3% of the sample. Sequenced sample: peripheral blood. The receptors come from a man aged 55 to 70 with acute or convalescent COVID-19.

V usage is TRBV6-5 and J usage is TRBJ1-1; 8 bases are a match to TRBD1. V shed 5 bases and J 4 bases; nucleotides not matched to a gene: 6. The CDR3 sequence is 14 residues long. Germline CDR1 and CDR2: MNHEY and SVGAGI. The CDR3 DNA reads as TGTGCCAGCAGTAACAGGGGGGAGTCCACTGAAGCTTTCTTT. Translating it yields CASSNRGESTEAFF.

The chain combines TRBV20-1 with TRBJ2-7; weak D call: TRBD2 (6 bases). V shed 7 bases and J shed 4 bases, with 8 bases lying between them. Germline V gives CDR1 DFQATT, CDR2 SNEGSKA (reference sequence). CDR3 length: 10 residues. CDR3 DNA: TGCAGTGTCGCGGGGTACGAGCAGTACTTC. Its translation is CSVAGYEQYF.

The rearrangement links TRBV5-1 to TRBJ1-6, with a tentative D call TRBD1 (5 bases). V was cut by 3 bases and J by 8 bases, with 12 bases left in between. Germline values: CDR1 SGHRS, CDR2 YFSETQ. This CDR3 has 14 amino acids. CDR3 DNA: TGCGCCAGCAGCTCGGCCCGGGGGGATTCACCCCTCCACTTT. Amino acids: CASSSARGDSPLHF. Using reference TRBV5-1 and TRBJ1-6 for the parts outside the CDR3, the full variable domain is KAGVTQTPRYLIKTRGQQVTLSCSPISGHRSVSWYQQTPGQGLQFLFEYFSETQRNKGNFPGRFSGRQFSNSRSEMNVSTLELGDSALYLCASSSARGDSPLHFGNGTRLTVT.

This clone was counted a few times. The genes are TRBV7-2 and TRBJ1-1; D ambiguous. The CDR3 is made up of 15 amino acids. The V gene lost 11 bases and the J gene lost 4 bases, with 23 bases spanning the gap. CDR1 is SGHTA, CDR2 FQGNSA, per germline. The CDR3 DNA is TGTGCCGAAAGGTCCCCCCTCAGAGGGAGCACTGAAGCTTTCTTT. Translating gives CAERSPLRGSTEAFF.

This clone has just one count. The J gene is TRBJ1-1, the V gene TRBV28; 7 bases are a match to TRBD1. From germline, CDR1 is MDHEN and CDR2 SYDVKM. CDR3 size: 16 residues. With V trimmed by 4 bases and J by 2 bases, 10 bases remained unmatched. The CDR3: CASSWSTTGHNTEAFF. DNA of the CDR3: TGTGCCAGCAGTTGGTCGACGACAGGGCATAACACTGAAGCTTTCTTT. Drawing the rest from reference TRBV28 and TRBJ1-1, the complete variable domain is DVKVTQSSRYLVKRTGEKVFLECVQDMDHENMFWYRQDPGLGLRLIYFSYDVKMKEKGDIPEGYSVSREKKERFSLILESASTNQTSMYLCASSWSTTGHNTEAFFGQGTRLTVV.

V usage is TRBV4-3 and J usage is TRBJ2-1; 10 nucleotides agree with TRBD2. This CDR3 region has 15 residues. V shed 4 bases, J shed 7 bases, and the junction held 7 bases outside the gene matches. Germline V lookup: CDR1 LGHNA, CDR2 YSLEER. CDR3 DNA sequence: TGCGCCAGCAGCCCCCGACTAGCGGGTAAGAATGAGCAGTTCTTC. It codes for CASSPRLAGKNEQFF.

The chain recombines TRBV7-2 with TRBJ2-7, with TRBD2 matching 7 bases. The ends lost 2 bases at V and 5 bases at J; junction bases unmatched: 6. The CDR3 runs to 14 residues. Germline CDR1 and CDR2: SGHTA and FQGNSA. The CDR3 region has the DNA TGTGCCAGCAGCTTAAGCGTAGCGGGCCACGAGCAGTACTTC. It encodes CASSLSVAGHEQYF.

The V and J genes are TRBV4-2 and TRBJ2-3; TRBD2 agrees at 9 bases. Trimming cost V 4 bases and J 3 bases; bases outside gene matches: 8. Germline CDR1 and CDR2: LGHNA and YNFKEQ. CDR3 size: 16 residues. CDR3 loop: CASSPEGREGTDTQYF. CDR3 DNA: TGTGCCAGCAGCCCGGAGGGGCGGGAGGGGACAGATACGCAGTATTTT.

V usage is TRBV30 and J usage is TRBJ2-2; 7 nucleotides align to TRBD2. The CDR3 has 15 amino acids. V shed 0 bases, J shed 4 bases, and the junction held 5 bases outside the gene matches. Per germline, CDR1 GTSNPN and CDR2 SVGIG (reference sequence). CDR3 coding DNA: TGTGCCTGGAGTGTAGCGGGGCAAGGCACCGGGGAGCTGTTTTTT. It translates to CAWSVAGQGTGELFF.

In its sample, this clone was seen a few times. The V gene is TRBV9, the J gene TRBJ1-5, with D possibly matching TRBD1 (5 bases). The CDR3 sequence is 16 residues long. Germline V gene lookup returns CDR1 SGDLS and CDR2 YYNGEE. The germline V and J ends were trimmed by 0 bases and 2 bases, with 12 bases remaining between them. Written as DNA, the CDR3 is TGTGCCAGCAGCGTAGGTGAAGGGGTTGGCAATCAGCCCCAGCATTTT. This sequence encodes CASSVGEGVGNQPQHF.

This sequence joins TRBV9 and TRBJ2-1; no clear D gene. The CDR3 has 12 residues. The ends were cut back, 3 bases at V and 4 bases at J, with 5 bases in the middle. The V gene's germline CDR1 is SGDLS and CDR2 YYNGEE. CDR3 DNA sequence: TGTGCCAGCAGCGACTCGTACAATGAGCAGTTCTTC. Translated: CASSDSYNEQFF.

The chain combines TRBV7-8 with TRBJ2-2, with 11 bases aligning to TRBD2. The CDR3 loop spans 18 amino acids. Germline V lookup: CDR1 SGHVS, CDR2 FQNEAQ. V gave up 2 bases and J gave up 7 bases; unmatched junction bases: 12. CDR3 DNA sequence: TGTGCCAGCAGCTTATGGGTGACTAGCGGGACCTTTTTCGGGGAGCTGTTTTTT. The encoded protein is CASSLWVTSGTFFGELFF.

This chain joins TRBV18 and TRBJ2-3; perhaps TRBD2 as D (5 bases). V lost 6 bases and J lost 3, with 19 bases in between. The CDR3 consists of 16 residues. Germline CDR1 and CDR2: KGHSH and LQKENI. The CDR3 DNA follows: TGTGCCAGCTCCTCCCGGAGCGGAGGACGAACAGATACGCAGTATTTT. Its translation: CASSSRSGGRTDTQYF.

CDR3 loop: CASSYVAGGRNEQYF. CDR3 DNA sequence: TGTGCCAGCAGTTACGTAGCGGGAGGGCGCAACGAGCAGTACTTC. The V call is TRBV6-5, the J call TRBJ2-7; 11 nucleotides match TRBD2. This CDR3 region has 15 residues. V lost 2 bases and J lost 5; bases outside the gene matches: 5. Germline assignment: CDR1 MNHEY and CDR2 SVGAGI.

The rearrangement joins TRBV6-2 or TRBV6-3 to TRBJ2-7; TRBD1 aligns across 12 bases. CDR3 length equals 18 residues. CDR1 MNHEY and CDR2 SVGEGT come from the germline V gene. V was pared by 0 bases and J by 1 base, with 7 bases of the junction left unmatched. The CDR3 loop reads CASSYSGTGGVGSYEQYF. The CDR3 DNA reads TGTGCCAGCAGTTACTCCGGGACAGGGGGCGTAGGATCCTACGAGCAGTACTTC.

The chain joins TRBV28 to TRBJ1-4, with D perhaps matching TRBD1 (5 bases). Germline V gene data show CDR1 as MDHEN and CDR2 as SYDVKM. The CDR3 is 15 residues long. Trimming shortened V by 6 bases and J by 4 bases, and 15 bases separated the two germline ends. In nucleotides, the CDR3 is TGTGCCAGCAGCGATCCGGGACTGGGTAATGAAAAACTGTTTTTT. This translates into CASSDPGLGNEKLFF. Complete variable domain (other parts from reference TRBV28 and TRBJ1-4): DVKVTQSSRYLVKRTGEKVFLECVQDMDHENMFWYRQDPGLGLRLIYFSYDVKMKEKGDIPEGYSVSREKKERFSLILESASTNQTSMYLCASSDPGLGNEKLFFGSGTQLSVL.

CDR3 loop: CASSQETGGNTGELFF. In DNA form, the CDR3 reads TGCGCCAGCAGCCAAGAAACCGGGGGGAACACCGGGGAGCTGTTTTTT. The chain carries TRBV4-3 and TRBJ2-2, with D perhaps TRBD2 (6 bases). Germline V gene data show CDR1 as LGHNA and CDR2 as YSLEER. The CDR3 contains 16 residues. With 0 bases removed from V and 1 base from J, the gap between germline ends came to 9 bases.